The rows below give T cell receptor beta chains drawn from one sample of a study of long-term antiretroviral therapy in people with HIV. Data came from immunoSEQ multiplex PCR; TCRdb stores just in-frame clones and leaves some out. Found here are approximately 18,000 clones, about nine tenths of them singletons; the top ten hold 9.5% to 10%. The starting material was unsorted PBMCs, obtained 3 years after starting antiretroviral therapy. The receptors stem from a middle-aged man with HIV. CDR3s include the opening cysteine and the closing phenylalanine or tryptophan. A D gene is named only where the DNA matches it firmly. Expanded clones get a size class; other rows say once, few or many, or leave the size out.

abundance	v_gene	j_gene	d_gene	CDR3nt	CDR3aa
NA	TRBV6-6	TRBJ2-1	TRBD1	TGTGCCAGCAGCCGGGGTACGACAGGGGTGGGCAATGAGCAGTTCTTC	CASSRGTTGVGNEQFF
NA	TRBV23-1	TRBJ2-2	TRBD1	TGCGCCAGCAGTCGCCGAACAGGGGGCGCGAACACCGGGGAGCTGTTTTTT	CASSRRTGGANTGELFF
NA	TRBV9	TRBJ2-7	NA	TGTGCCAGCAGCGTAGGTGCAGGGGCCTACGAGCAGTACTTC	CASSVGAGAYEQYF
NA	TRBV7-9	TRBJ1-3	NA	TGTGCCAGCAGCCAATCAGGGGCTGGAAACACCATATATTTT	CASSQSGAGNTIYF
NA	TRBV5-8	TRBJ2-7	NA	TGTGCCAGCAGCAAAGGACTGCGGTACGAGCAGTACTTC	CASSKGLRYEQYF
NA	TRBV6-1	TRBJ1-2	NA	TGTGCCAGCAGACTTGGTGCGGACAGTGATGGCTACACCTTC	CASRLGADSDGYTF
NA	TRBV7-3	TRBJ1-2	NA	TGTGCCAGCAGCCCCCATGGACCGGTAGCTAACTATGGCTACACCTTC	CASSPHGPVANYGYTF
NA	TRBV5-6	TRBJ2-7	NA	TGTGCCAGCAGCAGGACAGACTACGAGCAGTACTTC	CASSRTDYEQYF
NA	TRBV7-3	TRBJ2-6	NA	TGTGCCAGCAGCTTAACGGGTGACGGGGCCAACGTCCTGACTTTC	CASSLTGDGANVLTF
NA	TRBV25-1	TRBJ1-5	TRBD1	TGTGCCAGCAGTGAAGGTACAGGGGATTACAATCAGCCCCAGCATTTT	CASSEGTGDYNQPQHF
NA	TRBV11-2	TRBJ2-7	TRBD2	TGTGCCAGCAGCTTAGCGGGGGGGAAAGAGCAGTACTTC	CASSLAGGKEQYF
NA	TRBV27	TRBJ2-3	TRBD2	TGTGCCAGCAGTCCGACTAGCGCAGATACGCAGTATTTT	CASSPTSADTQYF
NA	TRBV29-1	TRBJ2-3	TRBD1	TGCAGCGTCATGGGACAGCTCACAGATACGCAGTATTTT	CSVMGQLTDTQYF
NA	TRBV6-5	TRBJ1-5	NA	TGTGCCAGCAGCCCCGGAGTTATCAATCAGCCCCAGCATTTT	CASSPGVINQPQHF
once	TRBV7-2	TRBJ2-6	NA	TGTGCCAGCACCCTAGGATACTCTGGGGCCAACGTCCTGACTTTC	CASTLGYSGANVLTF
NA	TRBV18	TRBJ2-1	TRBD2	TGTGCCAGCTCACCACTATGGACTAGCGGGGCCCTCTCCTACAATGAGCAGTTCTTC	CASSPLWTSGALSYNEQFF
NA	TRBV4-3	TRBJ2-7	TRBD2	TGCGCCAGCAGCCAAGATCAGCGGGGGGGGTACGAGCAGTACTTC	CASSQDQRGGYEQYF
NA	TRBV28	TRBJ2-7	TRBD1	TGTGCCAGCAGTTTCAGGCAGGGGGCAGACTACGAGCAGTACTTC	CASSFRQGADYEQYF
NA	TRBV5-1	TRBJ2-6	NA	TGCGCCAGCAGCTTGGGATATGGGGCCCGCTCTGGGGCCAACGTCCTGACTTTC	CASSLGYGARSGANVLTF
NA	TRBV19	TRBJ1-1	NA	TGTGCCAGTAGTCCGACGGGCACTGAAGCTTTCTTT	CASSPTGTEAFF
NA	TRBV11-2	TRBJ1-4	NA	TGTGCCAGCAGCTTTCGGTCCTCGGAAAAACTGTTTTTT	CASSFRSSEKLFF
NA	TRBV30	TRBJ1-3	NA	TGTGCCTGGGGGGCCGGGGATGGAAACACCATATATTTT	CAWGAGDGNTIYF
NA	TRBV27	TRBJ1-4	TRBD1	TGTGCCAGCAGTCCGGGGACAGGGGTTGAAAAACTGTTTTTT	CASSPGTGVEKLFF
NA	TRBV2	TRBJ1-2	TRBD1	TGTGCCAGCAGTTATGGACAGGGTGACTATGGCTACACCTTC	CASSYGQGDYGYTF
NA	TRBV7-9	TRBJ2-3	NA	TGTGCCAGCAGCTCCTCCGGGACTCAAAGCACAGATACGCAGTATTTT	CASSSSGTQSTDTQYF
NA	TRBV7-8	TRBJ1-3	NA	TGTGCCAGCAGCCCCCGAAAGGGGGTTGGAAACACCATATATTTT	CASSPRKGVGNTIYF
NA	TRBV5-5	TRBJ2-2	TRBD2	TGTGCCAGCACCTGGAGGACTAGCGGGGGCACCGGGGAGCTGTTTTTT	CASTWRTSGGTGELFF
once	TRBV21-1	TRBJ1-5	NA	TGTGCCAGCAGCAAAGGGCAGGGCGGACAGCCCCAGCATTTT	CASSKGQGGQPQHF
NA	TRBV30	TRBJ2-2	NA	TGTGCCTGGAGGAAGACAGAGCTTTGGAACACCGGGGAGCTGTTTTTT	CAWRKTELWNTGELFF
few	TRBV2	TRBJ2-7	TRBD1	TGTGCCACATGGGACAGGGCCTCCTACGAGCAGTACTTC	CATWDRASYEQYF
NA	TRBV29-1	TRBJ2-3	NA	TGCAGCGGGAAGCGGCCAGGGAACACAGATACGCAGTATTTT	CSGKRPGNTDTQYF
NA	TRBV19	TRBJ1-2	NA	TGTGCCAGTAGTATTCGGCCCGATTTGACCTACTATGGCTACACCTTC	CASSIRPDLTYYGYTF
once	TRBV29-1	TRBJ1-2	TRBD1	TGCAGCGTTGAACGGGACAGGGGAAATGGCTACACCTTC	CSVERDRGNGYTF
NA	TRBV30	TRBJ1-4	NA	TGTGCCTGGAGTCCCACCGCAACTAATGAAAAACTGTTTTTT	CAWSPTATNEKLFF
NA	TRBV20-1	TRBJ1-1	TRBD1	TGCAGTGCTAGTAGACAGGGTATAGCTTTCTTT	CSASRQGIAFF
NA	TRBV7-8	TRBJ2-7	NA	TGTGCCAGCAGCTTAAACGGACGCCTCGAGCAGTACTTC	CASSLNGRLEQYF
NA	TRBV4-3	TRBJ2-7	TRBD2	TGCGCCAGCAGCCAAGATCTAGCGGGGGGGCCAGCCTACGAGCAGTACTTC	CASSQDLAGGPAYEQYF
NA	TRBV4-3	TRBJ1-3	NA	TGCGCCAGCAGCCAATCGGACGTGAGGGTATCTGGAAACACCATATATTTT	CASSQSDVRVSGNTIYF
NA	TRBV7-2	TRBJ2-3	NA	TGTGCCAGCAGCTTAGAAGGTAGCTCAGATACGCAGTATTTT	CASSLEGSSDTQYF
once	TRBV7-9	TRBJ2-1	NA	TGTGCCAGCAGCTTACCCCGAGGATTGGGGAATGAGCAGTTCTTC	CASSLPRGLGNEQFF
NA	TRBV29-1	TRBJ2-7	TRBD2	TGCAGCGCATTAGCGGGGGAATCCTACGAGCAGTACTTC	CSALAGESYEQYF
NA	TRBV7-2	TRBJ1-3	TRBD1	TGTGCCAGCAGCCGACAGGGGAGTGGAAACACCATATATTTT	CASSRQGSGNTIYF
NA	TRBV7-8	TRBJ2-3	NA	TGTGCCAGCAGCTTTCCGGGGTTAAACACAGATACGCAGTATTTT	CASSFPGLNTDTQYF
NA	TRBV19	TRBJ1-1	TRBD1	TGTGCCAGTAGTAAAAACAGGGGGACTGAAGCTTTCTTT	CASSKNRGTEAFF
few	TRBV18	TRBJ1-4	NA	TGTGCCAGCTCACCACAAGAGGGAACTAATGAAAAACTGTTTTTT	CASSPQEGTNEKLFF
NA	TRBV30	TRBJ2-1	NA	TGTGCCTGGAGTGAAGCTCTCTACAATGAGCAGTTCTTC	CAWSEALYNEQFF
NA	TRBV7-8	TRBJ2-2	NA	TGTGCCAGCAGCTTAGGGACAGCGAACACCGGGGAGCTGTTTTTT	CASSLGTANTGELFF
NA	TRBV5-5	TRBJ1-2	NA	TGTGCCAGCAGCGGGCAGGGTCCCTATGGCTACACCTTC	CASSGQGPYGYTF
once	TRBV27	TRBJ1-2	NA	TGTGCCAGCAGTTTATCAGGCGGTTGGGGCTACACCTTC	CASSLSGGWGYTF
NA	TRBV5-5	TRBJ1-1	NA	TGTGCCAGCAGCTTCACAGAAAACACTGAAGCTTTCTTT	CASSFTENTEAFF